Listed below are T cell receptor beta chains from one sample, sequenced in a study of cytomegalovirus exposure and HLA in healthy donors. Clones were read by immunoSEQ multiplex PCR, and TCRdb kept only the in-frame ones, dropping some. The table shows roughly 100,000 clones, with over 55% occurring only once. The sequencing sample was made of PBMCs. These receptors came from a female donor in good health and CMV-seronegative. The CDR3 runs from the conserved cysteine through the conserved F or W. A D gene is named only where the DNA matches it firmly. Clone size is stated in some rows and not others, as once, few, many or a class when expanded.

j_call cdr3_length clone_size v_call d_call cdr3_aa cdr3_nt
TRBJ2-1 15 NA TRBV6-5 TRBD2 CASSGSGRAFNEQFF TGTGCCAGCAGCGGTAGCGGGAGGGCTTTCAATGAGCAGTTCTTC
TRBJ2-1 19 once TRBV28 TRBD2 CASSSAAAFSGSSYNEQFF TGTGCCAGCAGTTCAGCCGCCGCTTTTAGCGGGAGCTCCTACAATGAGCAGTTCTTC
TRBJ2-7 13 NA TRBV7-6 NA CASSEQGLDEQYF TGTGCCAGCAGCGAGCAGGGGTTGGACGAGCAGTACTTC
TRBJ2-2 13 NA TRBV11-2 TRBD1 CASMTGGGGELFF TGTGCCAGTATGACAGGGGGCGGCGGGGAGCTGTTTTTT
TRBJ1-2 15 NA TRBV6-6 TRBD1 CASRKDRGRVDGYTF TGTGCCAGCAGGAAGGACAGGGGGCGCGTCGATGGCTACACCTTC
TRBJ2-1 17 NA TRBV7-9 TRBD2 CASSPRVLASSYNEQFF TGTGCCAGCAGCCCCCGAGTACTAGCGAGTTCCTACAATGAGCAGTTCTTC
TRBJ1-4 13 NA TRBV18 NA CASTGSRNEKLFF TGTGCCAGCACAGGGTCACGTAATGAAAAACTGTTTTTT
TRBJ2-7 18 NA TRBV28 NA CASSFPSEVSLFSYEQYF TGTGCCAGCAGTTTCCCCAGCGAAGTTAGCCTATTCTCCTACGAGCAGTACTTC
TRBJ2-3 16 NA TRBV2 TRBD1 CASSGGDRIFTDTQYF TGTGCCAGCAGTGGAGGGGACAGGATTTTCACAGATACGCAGTATTTT
TRBJ2-3 14 NA TRBV5-4 TRBD2 CASSLAGTSEMQYF TGTGCCAGCAGCTTGGCCGGGACTAGCGAGATGCAGTATTTT
TRBJ2-1 15 NA TRBV6-5 TRBD2 CASSYAGTSGSEQFF TGTGCCAGCAGTTACGCCGGGACTAGCGGGAGTGAGCAGTTCTTC
TRBJ1-1 13 NA TRBV10-2 NA CASRVVASSEAFF TGCGCCAGCAGGGTAGTCGCCTCGAGTGAAGCTTTCTTT
TRBJ2-4 18 NA TRBV4-1 NA CASSQGQARGISKNIQYF TGCGCCAGCAGCCAGGGGCAGGCCCGTGGCATATCCAAAAACATTCAGTACTTC
TRBJ2-7 15 NA TRBV14 NA CASSPGHLSAYEQYF TGTGCCAGCAGCCCGGGACACCTCAGCGCCTACGAGCAGTACTTC
TRBJ2-7 15 NA TRBV6-7 NA CASSYADNASYEQYF TGTGCCAGCAGTTACGCTGACAATGCCTCCTACGAGCAGTACTTC
TRBJ1-1 15 NA TRBV7-9 TRBD1 CASSLEFPGGTEAFF TGTGCCAGCAGCTTAGAATTCCCAGGGGGAACTGAAGCTTTCTTT
TRBJ2-1 15 NA TRBV6-5 TRBD1 CASSSYRGMDNEQFF TGTGCCAGCAGTTCTTACAGGGGTATGGACAATGAGCAGTTCTTC
TRBJ2-2 16 NA TRBV5-1 NA CASSMSSGLGTGELFF TGCGCCAGCAGCATGTCTTCAGGGTTGGGGACCGGGGAGCTGTTTTTT
TRBJ2-7 20 NA TRBV7-8 TRBD2 CASSFHRRTSGRFISHEQYF TGTGCCAGCAGCTTTCATCGTAGGACTAGCGGGAGGTTTATCTCCCACGAGCAGTACTTC
TRBJ2-1 15 NA TRBV6-5 TRBD2 CASSWGLAGVLEQFF TGTGCCAGCAGTTGGGGACTAGCGGGAGTTCTTGAGCAGTTCTTC
TRBJ2-1 15 NA TRBV11-3 NA CASSFGGASYNEQFF TGTGCCAGCAGCTTCGGCGGGGCATCTTACAATGAGCAGTTCTTC
TRBJ2-5 15 NA TRBV7-9 NA CASSSRLRSPETQYF TGTGCCAGCAGCTCCCGGCTTAGGAGCCCGGAGACCCAGTACTTC
TRBJ2-3 15 NA TRBV19 NA CASSPRPLRGDTQYF TGTGCCAGTAGCCCCCGACCACTACGGGGGGATACGCAGTATTTT
TRBJ2-7 12 few TRBV30 NA CAWGLVVHEQYF TGTGCCTGGGGGCTGGTGGTCCACGAGCAGTACTTC
TRBJ2-7 16 once TRBV21-1 NA CASSNRTDPGSYEQYF TGTGCCAGCAGCAATAGGACGGACCCAGGGTCCTACGAGCAGTACTTC
TRBJ2-7 15 NA TRBV6-5 TRBD2 CASRTTSGSVYEQYF TGTGCCAGCAGAACAACTAGCGGGAGTGTCTACGAGCAGTACTTC
TRBJ2-1 14 NA TRBV6-5 NA CASSYATTNNEQFF TGTGCCAGCAGTTACGCTACTACGAACAATGAGCAGTTCTTC
TRBJ1-2 15 NA TRBV11-2 NA CASSLAPGLNYGYTF TGTGCCAGCAGCTTAGCTCCAGGGCTGAACTATGGCTACACCTTC
TRBJ1-1 11 few TRBV2 NA CASRELFEAFF TGTGCCAGCAGAGAACTGTTTGAAGCTTTCTTT
TRBJ1-2 14 NA TRBV14 NA CASSHFRGGFGYTF TGTGCCAGCAGCCACTTCCGGGGAGGTTTTGGCTACACCTTC